Each of the 4 T cell receptor beta chains below was sequenced from the same sample in a study of T cell changes during pregnancy in multiple sclerosis. TCRdb's table, derived via immunoSEQ multiplex PCR, lists solely in-frame clones and lacks some. The data show approximately 58,000 clones, roughly 90% seen once. The source material was CD4+ T cells from peripheral blood mononuclear cells, sampled after pregnancy. The receptors come from a female donor in good health, enrolled as a control in a pregnancy study.

In nucleotides, the CDR3 is TGCGCCAGCAGTGCGCTAGCGGGTACCACCGGGGAGCTGTTTTTT. This encodes CASSALAGTTGELFF. The chain joins TRBV10-2 to TRBJ2-2; 8 bases agree with TRBD2. Germline V gene lookup returns CDR1 WSHSY and CDR2 SAAADI. The CDR3 totals 15 residues. Trimming cost V 4 bases and J 4 bases; bases outside gene matches: 5.

The chain uses TRBV7-3 and TRBJ2-1, with TRBD1 as a possible D gene (6 bases). This CDR3 has 13 residues. CDR1 and CDR2 from the germline V gene are SGHTA and FQGTGA. The V and J ends lost 5 bases and 13 bases respectively, with 18 bases between them. The CDR3 DNA is TGTGCCAGCAGCCCGCAAGTGGGGGACATCCAGTTCTTC. It yields the protein CASSPQVGDIQFF.

The chain recombines TRBV7-3 with TRBJ1-6; a weak D match, TRBD1 (5 bases). This CDR3 region has 15 residues. CDR1 is SGHTA and CDR2 is FQGTGA in the germline V gene. Trimming removed 2 bases from V and 5 bases from J, with 10 bases in between. The CDR3, as DNA: TGTGCCAGCAGCTTAGCGGGACGAAATAATTCACCCCTCCACTTT. It specifies CASSLAGRNNSPLHF.

The chain combines TRBV27 with TRBJ1-2; D may be TRBD1 (6 bases). The V end was cut by 0 bases, the J end by 3 bases, with 17 bases between. Germline V gene lookup returns CDR1 MNHEY and CDR2 SMNVEV (reference sequence). CDR3 size: 17 residues. CDR3: CASSLSIGGTKDYGYTF. The CDR3 DNA sequence: TGTGCCAGCAGTTTATCGATAGGGGGGACTAAGGACTATGGCTACACCTTC.